This T cell receptor (beta chain) was captured by sequencing in a study of blood T cell repertoires in COVID-19. Overall study: From the United States, Italy and Spain came samples of acute and convalescent COVID-19.

From germline, CDR1 is LNHDA and CDR2 SQIVND (reference sequence). The CDR3 sequence is 15 residues long. Trimming shortened V by 4 bases and J by 1 base, and 13 bases separated the two germline ends. This clone appeared a few times. Original analysis: Amplified reference gene primers provided the basis for estimating nucleated cell counts. Generated by immunoSEQ multiplex PCR, the TCRdb table keeps only in-frame clones and is missing some. V and J calls and clone size are as listed in that table; D and trimming were resolved from the DNA. The repertoire holds roughly 200,000 clones, with 78% as singletons.

This chain connects TRBV19 to TRBJ1-2; D may be TRBD1 (6 bases). The TCR comes from a woman of 80 years or more with active or convalescent COVID-19. The specimen was peripheral blood. CDR3 in amino acids: CASSTTGTLNYGYTF. As DNA, the CDR3 is TGTGCCAGTAGTACGACAGGAACTCTTAACTATGGCTACACCTTC.